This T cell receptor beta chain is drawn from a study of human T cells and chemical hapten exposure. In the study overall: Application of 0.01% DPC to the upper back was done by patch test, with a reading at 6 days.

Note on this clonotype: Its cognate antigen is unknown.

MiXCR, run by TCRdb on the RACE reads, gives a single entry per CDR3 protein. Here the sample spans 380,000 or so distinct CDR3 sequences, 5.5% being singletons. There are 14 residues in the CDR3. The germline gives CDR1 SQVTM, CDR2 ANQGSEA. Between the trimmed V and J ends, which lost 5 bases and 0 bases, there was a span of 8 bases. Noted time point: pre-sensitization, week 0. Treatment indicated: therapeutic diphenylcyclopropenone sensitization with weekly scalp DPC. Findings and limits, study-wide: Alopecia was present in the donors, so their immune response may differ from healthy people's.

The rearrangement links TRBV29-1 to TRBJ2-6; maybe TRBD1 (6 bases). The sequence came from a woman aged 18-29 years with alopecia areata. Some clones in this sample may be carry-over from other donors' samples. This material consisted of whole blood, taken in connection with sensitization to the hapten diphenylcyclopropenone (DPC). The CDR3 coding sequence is TGCAGCGTTTCAGGGGACTCTGGGGCCAACGTCCTGACTTTC. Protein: CSVSGDSGANVLTF.